Listed below are T cell receptor beta chains from one sample, sequenced in a study of regulatory T cells in long-lasting Graves disease. TCRdb re-analysed the multiplex PCR reads in MiXCR, keeping a single row per CDR3 protein. The sample yields 500,000 to 800,000 distinct CDR3 sequences, about 30% seen once. The sample here was peripheral blood mononuclear cells (PBMCs), taken when the disease was refractory, from a patient treated with antithyroid drugs. The source of these receptors is a female donor with Graves disease. The CDR3 runs from the conserved cysteine through the conserved F or W. The D gene is left open where the match is weak. Some rows mark clone size as missing; the rest say once, few, many or name a class of expanded clone.

>.|15|TRBJ1-1|TRBD1|TRBV5-1
TGCGCCAGCAGCCCGAAACAGGGGGCTAGGACTGAAGCTTTCTTT
CASSPKQGARTEAFF
>many|15|TRBJ1-6|.|TRBV6-1
TGTGCCAGCAGTGAATCAAGGGGGTGGAATTCACCCCTCCACTTT
CASSESRGWNSPLHF
>few|13|TRBJ1-1|.|TRBV28
TGTGCCAGCAGTTCCCGGAGGCCCACTGAAGCTTTCTTT
CASSSRRPTEAFF
>many|16|TRBJ1-2|.|TRBV27
TGTGCCAGCAGTTTTTCAGTCGGGGGGGTTAACTATGGCTACACCTTC
CASSFSVGGVNYGYTF
>.|14|TRBJ1-1|.|TRBV29-1
TGCAGCGTTGGGTTATCAGGGGAGGACACTGAAGCTTTCTTT
CSVGLSGEDTEAFF
>.|13|TRBJ1-5|TRBD1|TRBV20-1
TGCAGTGCTAGAACAGGGGACAATCAGCCCCAGCATTTT
CSARTGDNQPQHF
>.|15|TRBJ2-7|TRBD1|TRBV9
TGTGCCAGCAGCGTAGGGACAGGGCCCACCTACGAGCAGTACTTC
CASSVGTGPTYEQYF
>.|16|TRBJ2-1|.|TRBV12-3/TRBV12-4
TGTGCCAGCAGTTTGGGAGGCAGGGGTTCCTACAATGAGCAGTTCTTC
CASSLGGRGSYNEQFF
>few|14|TRBJ1-2|TRBD1|TRBV20-1
TGCAGTGCTAGAAACGACAGGGGGGGATATGGCTACACCTTC
CSARNDRGGYGYTF
>few|13|TRBJ1-1|.|TRBV29-1
TGCAGCGTTCTACGAACAGGGAACACTGAAGCTTTCTTT
CSVLRTGNTEAFF
>.|13|TRBJ2-2|.|TRBV27
TGTGCCAGCAGTTTTCGGAATGGCGGGGAGCTGTTTTTT
CASSFRNGGELFF
>.|15|TRBJ2-7|.|TRBV20-1
TGCAGTGCTAGTTCCCCCCGGGAGTCTTCCTACGAGCAGTACTTC
CSASSPRESSYEQYF
>few|19|TRBJ2-7|TRBD2|TRBV20-1
TGCAGTGCGACGACTCCGGGACTAGCGGGAGGGAGGAGCTCCTACGAGCAGTACTTC
CSATTPGLAGGRSSYEQYF
>few|14|TRBJ2-7|TRBD1|TRBV10-3
TGTGCCATCAGTGAGCGGGACAGGGGCTACGAGCAGTACTTC
CAISERDRGYEQYF
>.|16|TRBJ1-2|TRBD1|TRBV10-3
TGTGCCATCAGTCCTTTTGCAGGGGGCGCGAACTATGGCTACACCTTC
CAISPFAGGANYGYTF
>many|13|TRBJ1-6|TRBD1|TRBV2
TGTGCCAGCAGCGGACAGGGGGATTCACCCCTCCACTTT
CASSGQGDSPLHF
>.|13|TRBJ2-3|TRBD2|TRBV2
TGTGCCAGCAGTTCGCTAGCGGGAGATACGCAGTATTTT
CASSSLAGDTQYF
>.|15|TRBJ2-7|TRBD2|TRBV6-1
TGTGCCAGCAGGGACGGACTAGCGGGAGGGTCCGAGCAGTACTTC
CASRDGLAGGSEQYF
>.|16|TRBJ1-1|.|TRBV19
TGTGCCAGTATGTTATGGACAGCAAGAAGGAACACTGAAGCTTTCTTT
CASMLWTARRNTEAFF
>.|15|TRBJ2-7|TRBD2|TRBV7-6
TGTGCCAGCACCCTCGGGGAGGGTTTACGGGGCGAGCAGTACTTC
CASTLGEGLRGEQYF
>.|15|TRBJ1-1|.|TRBV7-9
TGTGCCAGCAGCTTATGGGACACTATGAACACTGAAGCTTTCTTT
CASSLWDTMNTEAFF
>few|14|TRBJ1-5|TRBD1|TRBV2
TGTGCCAGCACTGATGACAGGGGGGATCAGCCCCAGCATTTT
CASTDDRGDQPQHF
>few|14|TRBJ1-1|.|TRBV5-5
TGTGCCAGCAGCATAGGGGGGGAAGACACTGAAGCTTTCTTT
CASSIGGEDTEAFF
>few|15|TRBJ1-3|.|TRBV12-3/TRBV12-4
TGTGCCAGCAGTTTGGGCGCAGGGAGCGGAAACACCATATATTTT
CASSLGAGSGNTIYF
>.|14|TRBJ1-4|.|TRBV19
TGTGCCAGTAGTATTTGGGGAACTCATGAAAAACTGTTTTTT
CASSIWGTHEKLFF
>few|16|TRBJ1-4|.|TRBV12-3/TRBV12-4
TGTGCCAGCAGTTTATGGGGCGGTGCAACTAATGAAAAACTGTTTTTT
CASSLWGGATNEKLFF
>.|13|TRBJ1-2|.|TRBV3-1
TGTGCCAGCAGCCAAGATTTCAGGGGAGGCTACACCTTC
CASSQDFRGGYTF
>few|13|TRBJ2-5|.|TRBV6-1
TGTGCCAGCAGTGATCGGGGTTTCGAGACCCAGTACTTC
CASSDRGFETQYF
>.|13|TRBJ2-7|.|TRBV6-1
TGTGCCTTCGGCGAGGGGTCCTCCTACGAGCAGTACTTC
CAFGEGSSYEQYF
>.|13|TRBJ2-7|TRBD1|TRBV30
TGTGCCTGGAGTCGGACAGGGGGTTACGAGCAGTACTTC
CAWSRTGGYEQYF
>many|17|TRBJ2-7|.|TRBV28
TGTGCCAGCAGTTTAAGGCGACGCGGGACGGCGGTCTACGAGCAGTACTTC
CASSLRRRGTAVYEQYF
>.|18|TRBJ2-5|TRBD1|TRBV3-1
TGTGCCAGCAGCCTAGAGACGGGACAGCTATCCTGGTCGGAGACCCAGTACTTC
CASSLETGQLSWSETQYF
>.|16|TRBJ1-5|TRBD1|TRBV12-3/TRBV12-4
TGTGCCAGCAGTTTAGGGGACAGGGGTCTCAATCAGCCCCAGCATTTT
CASSLGDRGLNQPQHF
>few|15|TRBJ1-3|.|TRBV6-2/TRBV6-3
TGTGCCAGCAGCCAAAAACCCTTCGTGACGAACACCATATATTTT
CASSQKPFVTNTIYF
>.|15|TRBJ1-2|.|TRBV15
TGTGCCACCAGCAGCCCTAGACAGGAGATAGGAGGCTACACCTTC
CATSSPRQEIGGYTF
>many|15|TRBJ2-7|TRBD1|TRBV2
TGTGCCAGCAGTGAAATTAGGGCAGGGGGCAACGAGCAGTACTTC
CASSEIRAGGNEQYF
>many|11|TRBJ1-2|.|TRBV20-1
TGCAGTGCTACGGATGGATATGGCTACACCTTC
CSATDGYGYTF
>.|21|TRBJ2-6|TRBD2|TRBV5-6
TGTGCCAGCAGCTTGAACCCCGAGACTAGCGGGAGGGTCTCTGGGGCCAACGTCCTGACTTTC
CASSLNPETSGRVSGANVLTF
>.|13|TRBJ1-3|TRBD1|TRBV7-9
TGTGCCAGCAGCCGACAGGGGAGAAACACCATATATTTT
CASSRQGRNTIYF
>.|14|TRBJ2-1|TRBD2|TRBV28
TGTGCCAGCCAGCGGGAAATCTCCTACAATGAGCAGTTCTTC
CASQREISYNEQFF